This T cell receptor beta chain is from a study of blood T cell repertoires in COVID-19. Whole-study context: In each case, the material was cDNA or gDNA derived from T cells, B-cell-depleted T cells, or PBMCs.

Clones were read by immunoSEQ multiplex PCR, and TCRdb kept only the in-frame ones, dropping some. Of roughly 290,000 clones listed, roughly 88% are singletons. The CDR3 consists of 14 residues. Trimming took 6 bases from V and 4 from J; bases not matched to a gene: 6. Germline CDR1 and CDR2: SNHLY and FYNNEI. The receptor was derived from a woman younger than 45 who had recovered from COVID-19. Sequences were obtained from PBMCs or T cells enriched from blood (not recorded which). The chain combines TRBV2 with TRBJ2-1; 7 bases are a match to TRBD1. CDR3 amino acids: CASSLGTAYNEQFF. The CDR3 nucleotides read TGTGCCAGCAGCCTCGGGACAGCTTACAATGAGCAGTTCTTC.